These 26 T cell receptor beta chains share one sample of origin, sequenced in a study of CD8+CD57+ T cells in acquired aplastic anemia (dated by TCRdb to the late 2010s). TCRdb lists the instrument as Illumina HiSeq 2000. TCR beta VDJ combination and CDR3 sequence profiling used genomic DNA as the template. In-frame beta chains were kept once TCRdb had trimmed the public reads at Q25 with fastp and called clones with MiXCR. Rows are unified per CDR3 protein, each entry keeping the most common DNA and genes. Here the sample has a few hundred thousand distinct CDR3 sequences; under 60% occur a single time. The ten largest clones take up 1.3% of the sample. The patients picked for sequencing were ones in whom flow cytometry had shown an expansion of CD8+CD57+ cells. The source material was sorted CD4+, CD8+, or CD8+CD57+ T cells (not recorded which) from PBMCs. The receptors come from a human donor with aplastic anemia.

This clonotype was observed many times. The chain recombines TRBV29-1 with TRBJ2-1; 10 bases fit TRBD1. CDR3 length: 15 residues. V shed 4 bases and J 4 bases; nucleotides not matched to a gene: 7. Germline loops: CDR1 SQVTM, CDR2 ANQGSEA. The CDR3 region has the DNA TGCAGCGTTGTAAAGACAGGGGGCATATACAATGAGCAGTTCTTC. It yields the protein CSVVKTGGIYNEQFF.

Many counts were recorded for this clonotype. CDR3 in DNA: TGCGCCAGCAGCCGCGACAGGGACGCCACCGGGGAGCTGTTTTTT. Its translation: CASSRDRDATGELFF. This chain connects TRBV5-1 to TRBJ2-2; 7 bases agree with TRBD1. The CDR3 sequence is 15 residues long. Germline CDR1 is SGHRS and CDR2 is YFSETQ. The trim removed 4 bases at V and 4 bases at J, leaving 7 bases unmatched.

This clonotype was seen ten or more times. The genes are TRBV5-8 and TRBJ1-5; TRBD1 matches 10 bases. Germline trimming cut 3 bases from V and 6 bases from J; bases unmatched to any gene: 0. This CDR3 contains 13 residues. CDR1 SGHTS and CDR2 YDEGEE come from the germline V gene. CDR3 sequence: CASSWDRGQPQHF. In DNA, the CDR3 is TGTGCCAGCAGCTGGGACAGGGGTCAGCCCCAGCATTTT.

The chain couples TRBV2 to TRBJ1-1; D possibly corresponds to TRBD1 (6 bases). CDR3 length equals 13 residues. The germline gives CDR1 SNHLY, CDR2 FYNNEI. Trimming pared 4 bases from V and 7 bases from J, leaving 13 bases between. CDR3 residues: CASSAGAVNEAFF. The CDR3 DNA sequence: TGTGCCAGCAGTGCAGGGGCGGTGAATGAAGCTTTCTTT.

This chain connects TRBV2 to TRBJ1-1, with TRBD1 matching over 7 bases. V trimming: 6 bases; J trimming: 4 bases; junction bases outside the gene matches: 8. Germline CDR1 and CDR2: SNHLY and FYNNEI. This CDR3 is 14 amino acids long. The CDR3 reads CASSVDRVGTEAFF. In DNA, the CDR3 is TGTGCCAGCAGCGTCGACAGGGTCGGCACTGAAGCTTTCTTT. The full variable domain, in which reference TRBV2 and TRBJ1-1 provide the parts outside the CDR3, is EPEVTQTPSHQVTQMGQEVILRCVPISNHLYFYWYRQILGQKVEFLVSFYNNEISEKSEIFDDQFSVERPDGSNFTLKIRSTKLEDSAMYFCASSVDRVGTEAFFGQGTRLTVV.

This clonotype was seen once. The V gene is TRBV19, the J gene TRBJ1-3; the D gene is possibly TRBD1 (5 bases). Germline loops: CDR1 LNHDA, CDR2 SQIVND (reference sequence). The V and J ends lost 9 bases and 5 bases respectively, with 32 bases between them. This CDR3 has 19 amino acids. The CDR3 coding sequence is TGTGCCAGCCGCGGGGGGGTGGCGAACACCGGGGAGCTGAGAAACACCATATATTTT. The encoded protein is CASRGGVANTGELRNTIYF.

This clonotype came up many times. The chain carries TRBV2 and TRBJ2-3; no clear D gene. CDR1 and CDR2 (germline): SNHLY, FYNNEI. The length of the CDR3 is 12 residues. V was cut by 6 bases and J by 4 bases, with 8 bases left in between. The CDR3 DNA sequence: TGTGCCAGCAGGCCAACAGCAGATACGCAGTATTTT. It specifies CASRPTADTQYF. The full variable domain, its missing parts supplied by reference TRBV2 and TRBJ2-3, is EPEVTQTPSHQVTQMGQEVILRCVPISNHLYFYWYRQILGQKVEFLVSFYNNEISEKSEIFDDQFSVERPDGSNFTLKIRSTKLEDSAMYFCASRPTADTQYFGPGTRLTVL.

This chain joins TRBV19 and TRBJ1-3; D call uncertain. With 6 bases removed from V and 0 bases from J, the gap between germline ends came to 12 bases. The V gene's germline CDR1 is LNHDA and CDR2 SQIVND (reference sequence). The CDR3 covers 15 residues. The DNA for the CDR3 is TGTGCCAGTAGCGAGGACGGCTACTCTGGAAACACCATATATTTT. This gives the protein CASSEDGYSGNTIYF.

This clonotype showed up just once. The genes are TRBV24-1 and TRBJ1-5; 8 positions match TRBD1. CDR1 KGHDR and CDR2 SFDVKD come from the germline V gene. Unmatched junction bases numbered 10, after V lost 4 bases and J lost 6 bases. CDR3 length: 16 residues. The CDR3, as DNA: TGTGCCACCAGTGACACCGGGACAGGAGTTGCTCAGCCCCAGCATTTT. Translation: CATSDTGTGVAQPQHF.

This clonotype has more than one count but fewer than ten. The V and J genes are TRBV10-3 and TRBJ2-5; perhaps TRBD1 as D (6 bases). V was shortened by 8 bases and J by 1 base, with 14 bases between the two germline ends. The CDR3 spans 14 residues. Germline V gene sequence: CDR1 ENHRY, CDR2 SYGVKD. DNA for the CDR3: TGTGCCATCTCCTCTCAACAGGGCCAAGAGACCCAGTACTTC. Translating it yields CAISSQQGQETQYF.

This clonotype was counted only a few times. The chain has TRBV10-3 and TRBJ2-5; TRBD2 agrees at 11 bases. The length of the CDR3 is 16 residues. Looked up from germline, CDR1 is ENHRY and CDR2 is SYGVKD. Trimming removed 8 bases from V and 4 bases from J; junction bases left unmatched: 12. In DNA form, the CDR3 reads TGTGCCATCGCGGTTGGGCTTAGCGGGGGGGGAGAGACCCAGTACTTC. Its translation: CAIAVGLSGGGETQYF.

This clonotype has ten or more counts. The chain is built from TRBV12-3 or TRBV12-4 and TRBJ2-7, with 10 positions matching TRBD2. Trimming at V came to 6 bases and at J to 6 bases, leaving 8 bases not matched to a gene. There are 14 residues in the CDR3. For the CDR3, the DNA is TGTGCCAGCAGCCTCAGCGGGGGGGCAGGCGAGCAGTACTTC. This sequence encodes CASSLSGGAGEQYF.

This clonotype was found many times. The rearrangement links TRBV4-1 to TRBJ1-2; D ambiguous. In germline, CDR1 is MGHRA, CDR2 YSYEKL. V dropped 1 base and J dropped 4 bases, with 10 bases sitting between them. The CDR3 runs 14 residues. CDR3 region: CASSQVPPPYGYTF. Written as DNA, the CDR3 is TGCGCCAGCAGCCAAGTTCCACCTCCCTATGGCTACACCTTC.

The chain joins TRBV9 to TRBJ2-1; 13 bases match TRBD2. V shed 4 bases and J 9 bases; nucleotides not matched to a gene: 7. There are 15 residues in the CDR3. CDR1 is SGDLS and CDR2 is YYNGEE in the germline V gene. CDR3 coding DNA: TGTGCCAGCAGCCCACAGGGACTAGCGGGAAGTGAGCAGTTCTTC. It is translated as CASSPQGLAGSEQFF.

This rearrangement joins TRBV7-3 to TRBJ1-2; 8 bases match TRBD1. CDR3 length equals 16 residues. Germline V gene sequence: CDR1 SGHTA, CDR2 FQGTGA. V lost 6 bases, J lost 4 bases, and 13 bases stayed unmatched. The chain's CDR3 is CASRSSLGQASYGYTF. The CDR3 nucleotides are TGTGCCAGCAGATCCTCTCTGGGACAGGCTTCCTATGGCTACACCTTC.

The chain joins TRBV10-1 to TRBJ2-2; the D gene is possibly TRBD1 (6 bases). This CDR3 spans 16 amino acids. Germline CDR1 and CDR2: WNHNN and SYGVQD (reference sequence). Trimming cost V 7 bases and J 0 bases, with 15 bases left between them. CDR3: CASMRGGLTNTGELFF. The DNA of the CDR3 is TGCGCCAGCATGAGAGGGGGTCTTACGAACACCGGGGAGCTGTTTTTT.

This sequence joins TRBV7-9 and TRBJ1-2; D is uncertain. Per the germline V gene, CDR1 is SEHNR and CDR2 is FQNEAQ (reference sequence). Trimming stripped 6 bases from V and 7 bases from J, with 12 bases between. The CDR3 has 12 amino acids. The DNA of the CDR3 is TGTGCCAGCAGTGGACGCTCCACTGGCTACACCTTC. Amino acids: CASSGRSTGYTF.

The V gene is TRBV12-3 or TRBV12-4, the J gene TRBJ2-7, with D tentatively TRBD1 (6 bases). The CDR3 consists of 13 residues. V was trimmed by 5 bases and J by 3 bases, leaving 11 bases between them. The DNA of the CDR3 is TGTGCCAGCAGTCGGACAGTAAACTACGAGCAGTACTTC. Encoded protein: CASSRTVNYEQYF.

The genes are TRBV7-9 and TRBJ2-6; 7 bases line up with TRBD1. This CDR3 has 18 amino acids. From germline, CDR1 is SEHNR and CDR2 FQNEAQ (reference sequence). J was trimmed by 2 bases and V by 1 base; bases with no gene match: 8. Here the CDR3 reads CASSLGRGRNAGANVLTF. CDR3 in DNA: TGTGCCAGCAGCTTAGGTAGGGGGCGGAACGCTGGGGCCAACGTCCTGACTTTC. The whole variable domain, remainder taken from reference TRBV7-9 and TRBJ2-6, is DTGVSQNPRHKITKRGQNVTFRCDPISEHNRLYWYRQTLGQGPEFLTYFQNEAQLEKSRLLSDRFSAERPKGSFSTLEIQRTEQGDSAMYLCASSLGRGRNAGANVLTFGAGSRLTVL.

This rearrangement joins TRBV5-1 to TRBJ2-3, with D unresolved. The length of the CDR3 is 15 residues. Looked up from germline, CDR1 is SGHRS and CDR2 is YFSETQ. V was pared by 0 bases and J by 0 bases, with 8 bases between. This CDR3 is CASSLAGASTDTQYF. The CDR3 region has the DNA TGCGCCAGCAGCTTGGCGGGTGCTAGCACAGATACGCAGTATTTT.

This clonotype has more than one count but fewer than ten. The chain carries TRBV3-1 and TRBJ2-1, with D perhaps TRBD1 or TRBD2 (6 bases each). Germline values: CDR1 LGHDT, CDR2 YNNKEL (reference sequence). V was cut by 0 bases and J by 3 bases, with 18 bases left in between. The CDR3 is 18 amino acids. The CDR3 loop is CASSQDGGGTLYYNEQFF. CDR3 in DNA: TGTGCCAGCAGCCAAGATGGGGGCGGGACCCTCTACTACAATGAGCAGTTCTTC.

The chain uses TRBV25-1 and TRBJ2-2; weak D call: TRBD2 (6 bases). CDR3 length: 18 amino acids. Germline loops: CDR1 MGHDK, CDR2 SYGVNS. V was trimmed by 5 bases and J by 0 bases, leaving 19 bases between them. As DNA, the CDR3 is TGTGCCAGCAGTATGGGCGGGGTACACACTTCGAACACCGGGGAGCTGTTTTTT. This sequence encodes CASSMGGVHTSNTGELFF.

This clonotype was counted only a few times. The V and J genes are TRBV20-1 and TRBJ1-4; D gene ambiguous. This CDR3 comprises 14 residues. V was trimmed by 6 bases and J by 7 bases, leaving 18 bases between them. The V gene's germline CDR1 is DFQATT and CDR2 SNEGSKA (reference sequence). The CDR3 protein is CSAVEDGRSEKLFF. The CDR3 DNA sequence: TGCAGTGCGGTAGAGGACGGACGGAGTGAAAAACTGTTTTTT.

V is TRBV9 and J is TRBJ2-5; TRBD2 matches at 14 bases. CDR1 and CDR2 (germline): SGDLS, YYNGEE. V lost 2 bases, J lost 5 bases, and 11 bases stayed unmatched. This CDR3 comprises 18 residues. The CDR3 region has the DNA TGTGCCAGCAGCGTGCGGCCGGGACTAGCGGGAGAGGGCGAGACCCAGTACTTC. Protein: CASSVRPGLAGEGETQYF.

J is TRBJ2-6 and V is TRBV19; TRBD2 might be the D (6 bases). The germline CDR1 and CDR2 sequences are LNHDA and SQIVND (reference sequence). The CDR3 is 15 amino acids. Trimming stripped 5 bases from V and 6 bases from J, with 14 bases between. Here the CDR3 DNA reads TGTGCCAGTAGTCGGGGGACGGTAGAGGCCAACGTCCTGACTTTC. This gives the protein CASSRGTVEANVLTF.

This chain links TRBV4-1 with TRBJ1-6; no firm D call. The CDR3 runs to 13 residues. The V end lost 0 bases, the J end lost 9 bases, and 6 bases lay between the germline ends. CDR1 and CDR2 from the germline V gene are MGHRA and YSYEKL. CDR3 nucleotide sequence: TGCGCCAGCAGCCAAGATATCGCTTCACCCCTCCACTTT. It yields the protein CASSQDIASPLHF.